This T cell receptor beta chain is drawn from a study of T-cell memory formation after mild COVID-19. Broader study findings: Later expanders leaned CD4+, whereas clones that contracted between day 15 and 85 were balanced CD4/CD8. CD4+ clones that contracted lay mainly in CM and EM; CD8+ ones lay in EMRA.

The authors produced TCR alpha and TCR beta cDNA libraries with sample barcodes and UMIs by 5'RACE using constant-segment primers. TCRdb processed the 5' RACE reads anew with MiXCR; each CDR3 protein has one entry. The data contain a few hundred thousand distinct CDR3 sequences, about 23% of them singletons. Germline CDR1 is MNHEY and CDR2 is SVGAGI. V lost 6 bases and J lost 8, with 14 bases in between. The length of the CDR3 is 13 residues. In this sample, this clonotype turned up a few times. Its antigen is currently unknown. The sequence was obtained from an adult woman who had mild COVID-19 (a few samples of this study predate the infection). Cell type and time point are not known. The chain combines TRBV6-5 with TRBJ2-1, with a weak D call TRBD1 (7 bases). The specimen sequenced was PBMCs or a T cell subset sorted from them (not recorded which). Written as DNA, the CDR3 is TGTGCCAGCAGGGGCCAGGGGGGTCATGAGCAGTTCTTC. This codes for CASRGQGGHEQFF.